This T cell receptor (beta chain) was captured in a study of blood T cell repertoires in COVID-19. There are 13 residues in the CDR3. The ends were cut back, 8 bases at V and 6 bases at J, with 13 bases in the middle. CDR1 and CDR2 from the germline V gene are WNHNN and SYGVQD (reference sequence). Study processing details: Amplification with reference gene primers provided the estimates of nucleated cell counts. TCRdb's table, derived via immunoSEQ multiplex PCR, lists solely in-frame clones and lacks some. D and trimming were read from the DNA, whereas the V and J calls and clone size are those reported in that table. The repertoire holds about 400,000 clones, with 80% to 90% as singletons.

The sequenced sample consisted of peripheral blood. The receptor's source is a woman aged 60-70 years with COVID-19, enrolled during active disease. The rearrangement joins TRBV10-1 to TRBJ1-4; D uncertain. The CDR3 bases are TGCGCCAGCCTCCCGAGAGGTGATGAAAAACTGTTTTTT. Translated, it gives CASLPRGDEKLFF.